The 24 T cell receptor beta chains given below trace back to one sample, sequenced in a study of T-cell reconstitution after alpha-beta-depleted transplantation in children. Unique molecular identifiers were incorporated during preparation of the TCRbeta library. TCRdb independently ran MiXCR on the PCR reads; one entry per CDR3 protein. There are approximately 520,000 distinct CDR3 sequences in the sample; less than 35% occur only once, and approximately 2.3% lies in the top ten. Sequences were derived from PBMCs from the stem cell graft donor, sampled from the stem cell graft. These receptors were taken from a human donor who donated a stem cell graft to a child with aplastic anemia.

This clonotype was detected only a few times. This chain's CDR3 is CATSRDWIKDTQYF. The CDR3 DNA follows: TGTGCCACCAGCAGAGATTGGATAAAAGATACGCAGTATTTT. V is TRBV15 and J is TRBJ2-3; D call uncertain. V lost 0 bases to trimming and J lost 5 bases, with 9 bases between them. Germline V CDR1 and CDR2: LNHNV, YYDKDF (reference sequence). The CDR3 sequence is 14 residues long.

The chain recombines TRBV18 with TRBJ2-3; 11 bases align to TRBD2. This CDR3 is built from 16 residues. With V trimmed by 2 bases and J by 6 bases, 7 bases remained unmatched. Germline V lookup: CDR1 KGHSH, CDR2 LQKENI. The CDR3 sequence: CASSPASGRHIDTQYF. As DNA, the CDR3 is TGTGCCAGCTCACCAGCTAGCGGGAGGCACATCGATACGCAGTATTTT.

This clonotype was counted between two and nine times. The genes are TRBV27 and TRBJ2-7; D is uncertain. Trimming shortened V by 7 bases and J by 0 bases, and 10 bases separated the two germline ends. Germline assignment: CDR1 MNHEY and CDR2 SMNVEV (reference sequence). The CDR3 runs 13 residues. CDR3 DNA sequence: TGTGCCAGCATGGGTTTTAGCTCCTACGAGCAGTACTTC. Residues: CASMGFSSYEQYF.

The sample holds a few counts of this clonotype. The CDR3 nucleotides are TGTGCCAGCAGTTCGAAGGTCACCCAATGGGCTTTCTTT. Its translation is CASSSKVTQWAFF. This chain joins TRBV12-3 or TRBV12-4 and TRBJ1-1, with D unclear. CDR3 length: 13 residues. The V end was cut by 4 bases, the J end by 11 bases, with 17 bases between.

As DNA, the CDR3 is TGTGCCAGCAGTGAAGCTAGCGGGAGCCCAGATACGCAGTATTTT. This codes for CASSEASGSPDTQYF. The chain couples TRBV6-1 to TRBJ2-3, with 9 bases that match TRBD2. The germline CDR1 and CDR2 sequences are MNHNS and SASEGT. CDR3 size: 15 residues. The J segment lost 4 bases and the V segment lost 0 bases, leaving 2 bases of the junction unmatched.

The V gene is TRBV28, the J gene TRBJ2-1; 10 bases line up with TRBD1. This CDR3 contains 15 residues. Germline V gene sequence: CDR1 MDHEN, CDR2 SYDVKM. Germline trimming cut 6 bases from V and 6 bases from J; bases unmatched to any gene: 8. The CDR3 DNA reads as TGTGCCAGCAGCCGGAGGGACAGGGGTTCCAATGAGCAGTTCTTC. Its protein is CASSRRDRGSNEQFF.

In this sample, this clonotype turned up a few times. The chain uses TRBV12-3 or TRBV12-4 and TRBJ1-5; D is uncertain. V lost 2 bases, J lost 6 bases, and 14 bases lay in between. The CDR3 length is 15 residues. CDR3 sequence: CASSLFGGIGQPQHF. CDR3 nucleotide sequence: TGTGCCAGCAGTTTATTCGGAGGGATAGGTCAGCCCCAGCATTTT.

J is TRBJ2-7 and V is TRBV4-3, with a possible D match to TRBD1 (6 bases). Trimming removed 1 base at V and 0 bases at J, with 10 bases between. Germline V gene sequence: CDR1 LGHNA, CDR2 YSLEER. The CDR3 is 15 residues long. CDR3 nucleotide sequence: TGCGCCAGCAGCCAAGGAAGGGACAACTCCTACGAGCAGTACTTC. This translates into CASSQGRDNSYEQYF.

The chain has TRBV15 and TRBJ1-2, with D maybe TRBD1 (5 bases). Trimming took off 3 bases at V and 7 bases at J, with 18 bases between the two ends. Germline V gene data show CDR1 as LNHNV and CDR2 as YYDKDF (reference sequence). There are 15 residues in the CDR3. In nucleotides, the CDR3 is TGTGCCACCAGCAGGGAGTCGGGGGGATATGCTGGCTACACCTTC. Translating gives CATSRESGGYAGYTF. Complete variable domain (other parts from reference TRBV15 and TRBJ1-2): DAMVIQNPRYQVTQFGKPVTLSCSQTLNHNVMYWYQQKSSQAPKLLFHYYDKDFNNEADTPDNFQSRRPNTSFCFLDIRSPGLGDTAMYLCATSRESGGYAGYTFGSGTRLTVV.

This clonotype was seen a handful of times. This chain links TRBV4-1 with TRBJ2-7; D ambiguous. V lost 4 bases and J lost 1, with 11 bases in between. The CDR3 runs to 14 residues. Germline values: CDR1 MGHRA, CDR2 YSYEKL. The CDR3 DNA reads TGCGCCAGCAGCCCTGCGGACGCTTCCTACGAGCAGTACGTC. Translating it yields CASSPADASYEQYV.

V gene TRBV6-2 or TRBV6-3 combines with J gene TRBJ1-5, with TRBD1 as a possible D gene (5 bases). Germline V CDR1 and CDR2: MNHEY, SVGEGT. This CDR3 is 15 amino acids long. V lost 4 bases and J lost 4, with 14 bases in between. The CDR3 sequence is CASSLGGSGNQPQHF. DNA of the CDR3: TGTGCCAGCAGTTTGGGAGGGTCAGGGAATCAGCCCCAGCATTTT.

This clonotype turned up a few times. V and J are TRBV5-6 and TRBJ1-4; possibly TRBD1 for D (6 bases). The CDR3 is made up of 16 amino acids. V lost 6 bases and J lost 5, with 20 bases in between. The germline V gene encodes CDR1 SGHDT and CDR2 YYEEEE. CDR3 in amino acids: CASTPGGGGGNEKLFF. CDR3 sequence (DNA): TGTGCCAGCACCCCGGGAGGAGGGGGAGGCAATGAAAAACTGTTTTTT.

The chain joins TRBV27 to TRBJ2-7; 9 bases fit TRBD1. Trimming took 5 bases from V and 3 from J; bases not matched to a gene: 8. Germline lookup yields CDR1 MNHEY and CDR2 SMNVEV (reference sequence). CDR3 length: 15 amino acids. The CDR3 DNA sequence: TGTGCCAGCAGTGCGACGGTGACAGGGGGCTACGAGCAGTACTTC. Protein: CASSATVTGGYEQYF.

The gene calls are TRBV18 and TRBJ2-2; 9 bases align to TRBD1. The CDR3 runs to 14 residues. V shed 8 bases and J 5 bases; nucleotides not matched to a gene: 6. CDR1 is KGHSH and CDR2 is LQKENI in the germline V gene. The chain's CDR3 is CASRGTGKTGELFF. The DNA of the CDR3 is TGTGCCAGCAGAGGGACAGGGAAAACCGGGGAGCTGTTTTTT.

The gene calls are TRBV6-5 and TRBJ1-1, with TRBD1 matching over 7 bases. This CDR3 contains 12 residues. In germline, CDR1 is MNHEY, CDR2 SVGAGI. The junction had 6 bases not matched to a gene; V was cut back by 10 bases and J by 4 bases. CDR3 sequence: CATKTGITEAFF. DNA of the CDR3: TGTGCCACCAAGACAGGGATCACTGAAGCTTTCTTT.

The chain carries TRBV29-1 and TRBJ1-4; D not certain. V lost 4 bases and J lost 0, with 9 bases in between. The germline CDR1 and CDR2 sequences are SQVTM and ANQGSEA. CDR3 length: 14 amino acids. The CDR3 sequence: CSVGGITTNEKLFF. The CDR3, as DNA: TGCAGCGTTGGTGGGATTACAACTAATGAAAAACTGTTTTTT.

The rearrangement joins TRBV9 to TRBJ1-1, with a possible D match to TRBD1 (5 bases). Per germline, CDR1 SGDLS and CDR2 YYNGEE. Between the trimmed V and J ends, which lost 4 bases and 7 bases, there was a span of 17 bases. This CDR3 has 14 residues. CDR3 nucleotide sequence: TGTGCCAGCAGCCCACCGGTGGGGCGGGGTGAAGCTTTCTTT. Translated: CASSPPVGRGEAFF. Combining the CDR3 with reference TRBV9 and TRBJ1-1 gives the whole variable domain DSGVTQTPKHLITATGQRVTLRCSPRSGDLSVYWYQQSLDQGLQFLIQYYNGEERAKGNILERFSAQQFPDLHSELNLSSLELGDSALYFCASSPPVGRGEAFFGQGTRLTVV.

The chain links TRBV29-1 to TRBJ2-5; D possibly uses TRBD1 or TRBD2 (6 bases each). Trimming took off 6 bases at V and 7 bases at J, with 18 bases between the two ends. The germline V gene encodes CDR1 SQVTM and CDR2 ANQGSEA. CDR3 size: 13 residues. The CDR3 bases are TGCAGCGTGGGACTGACAGGCCCGGGGACCCAGTACTTC. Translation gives CSVGLTGPGTQYF.

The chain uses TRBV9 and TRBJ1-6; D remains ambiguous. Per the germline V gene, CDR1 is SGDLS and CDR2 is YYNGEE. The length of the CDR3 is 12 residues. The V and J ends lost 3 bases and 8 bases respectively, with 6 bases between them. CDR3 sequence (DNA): TGTGCCAGCAGCGCCGAGGATTCACCCCTCCACTTT. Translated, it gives CASSAEDSPLHF.

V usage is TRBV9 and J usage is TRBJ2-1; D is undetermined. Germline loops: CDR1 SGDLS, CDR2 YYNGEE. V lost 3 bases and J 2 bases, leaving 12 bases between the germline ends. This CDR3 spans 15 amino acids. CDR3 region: CASSGKIETYNEQFF. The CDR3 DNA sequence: TGTGCCAGCAGCGGAAAAATCGAGACCTACAATGAGCAGTTCTTC.

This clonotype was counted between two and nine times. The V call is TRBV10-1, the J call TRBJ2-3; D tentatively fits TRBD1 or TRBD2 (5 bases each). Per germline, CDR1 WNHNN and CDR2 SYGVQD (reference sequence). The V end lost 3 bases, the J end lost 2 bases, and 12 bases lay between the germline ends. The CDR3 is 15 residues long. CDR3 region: CASSDWDGATDTQYF. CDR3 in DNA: TGCGCCAGCAGTGATTGGGACGGAGCCACAGATACGCAGTATTTT.

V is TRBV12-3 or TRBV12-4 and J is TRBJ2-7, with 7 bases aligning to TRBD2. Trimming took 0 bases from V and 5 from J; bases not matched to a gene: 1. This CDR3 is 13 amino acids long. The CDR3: CASSLARGNEQYF. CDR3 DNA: TGTGCCAGCAGTTTAGCGCGGGGGAACGAGCAGTACTTC.

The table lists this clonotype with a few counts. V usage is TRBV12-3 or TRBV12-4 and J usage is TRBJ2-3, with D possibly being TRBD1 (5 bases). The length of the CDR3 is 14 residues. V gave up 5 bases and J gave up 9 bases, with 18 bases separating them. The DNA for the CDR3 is TGTGCCAGCAGTGTAACAGGTTCGGGCGTGACGCAGTATTTT. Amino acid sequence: CASSVTGSGVTQYF.

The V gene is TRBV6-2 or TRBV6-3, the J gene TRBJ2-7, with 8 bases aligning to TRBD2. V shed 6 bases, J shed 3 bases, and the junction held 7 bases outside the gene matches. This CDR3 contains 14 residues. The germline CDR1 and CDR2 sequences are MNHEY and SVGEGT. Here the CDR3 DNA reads TGTGCCAGCAGCCCCGTAGCGGGATACTACGAGCAGTACGTC. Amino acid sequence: CASSPVAGYYEQYV.